What follows describes a single TCR beta chain. The antigen is unknown. The repertoire was sequenced with immunoSEQ multiplex PCR; TCRdb's copy has only in-frame clones and lacks some. The sample shows about 83,000 clones, approximately 92% of them seen only once. The data were taken from a study of T cell responses to AZD1222 COVID-19 vaccine. Deletions cut 6 bases from V and 6 bases from J, with 11 bases between. Germline loops: CDR1 MDHEN, CDR2 SYDVKM. The CDR3 extends over 13 amino acids. Study results and limitations: AZD1222 recipients seropositive at baseline numbered only 5 or 6. Nearly half of spike-specific TCRs reportedly go after variant regions that carry no mutations. Donors, mostly white British, included more females; clonal diversity was possibly underestimated. Repertoire collection took place solely once the T cell response had peaked.

This chain connects TRBV28 to TRBJ1-4; D is undetermined. This specimen was peripheral blood, taken on day 0 of AZD1222 vaccination. The source is an adult in good health. CDR3 sequence: CASRNSDDEKLFF. DNA of the CDR3: TGTGCCAGCAGGAATTCGGACGATGAAAAACTGTTTTTT.